The 24 T cell receptor beta chains below come from one sample, sequenced in a study of T cell repertoires in cytomegalovirus infection. Which antigens these TCRs recognize remains unknown. TCRdb reprocessed the reads with MiXCR, giving one entry per CDR3 protein. The sample consists of 69,000 or so distinct CDR3 sequences, around 27% of them appearing once. Sequencing was performed on CD8+ T cells from cultured PBMCs, taken from culture after CMV antigen stimulation. The receptors shown here come from a human donor in good health (CMV status not recorded). Some clones in this sample may be carry-over from other donors' samples.

The chain has TRBV18 and TRBJ1-5; the D is unclear. The CDR3 is 15 residues long. Deletions cut 2 bases from V and 1 base from J, with 9 bases between. Per the germline V gene, CDR1 is KGHSH and CDR2 is LQKENI. The CDR3 here is CASSPSTKSNQPQHF. The CDR3 DNA sequence: TGTGCCAGCTCACCATCTACGAAGAGCAATCAGCCCCAGCATTTT.

Ten or more counts support this clonotype. The chain recombines TRBV20-1 with TRBJ2-1, with 8 bases fitting TRBD2. Germline CDR1 reads DFQATT; CDR2 reads SNEGSKA (reference sequence). The CDR3 runs to 17 residues. The trim removed 4 bases at V and 3 bases at J, leaving 14 bases unmatched. The CDR3 sequence is CSANPIYSGENYNEQFF. CDR3 DNA: TGCAGTGCTAACCCCATATATAGCGGGGAAAACTACAATGAGCAGTTCTTC.

The V call is TRBV7-8, the J call TRBJ2-7, with 8 bases fitting TRBD2. J was trimmed by 3 bases and V by 4 bases; bases with no gene match: 11. The length of the CDR3 is 16 residues. Germline assignment: CDR1 SGHVS and CDR2 FQNEAQ. The CDR3 loop reads CASSSSTGTSIYEQYF. The CDR3 nucleotides are TGTGCCAGCAGCTCGTCCACCGGGACTAGTATCTACGAGCAGTACTTC.

The sample holds a few counts of this clonotype. This chain uses TRBV28 with TRBJ2-3; 13 bases agree with TRBD2. The CDR3 runs to 17 residues. The germline V gene encodes CDR1 MDHEN and CDR2 SYDVKM. The trim removed 5 bases at V and 2 bases at J, leaving 7 bases unmatched. This CDR3 is CASSPLGLAGVTDTQYF. Written as DNA, the CDR3 is TGTGCCAGCAGTCCTCTCGGACTAGCGGGGGTCACAGATACGCAGTATTTT.

The table lists this clonotype with a few counts. The chain joins TRBV5-6 to TRBJ1-4; a weak D match, TRBD1 (6 bases). Trimming took 0 bases from V and 3 from J, leaving 6 bases between them. Germline V gene data show CDR1 as SGHDT and CDR2 as YYEEEE. This CDR3 is built from 14 residues. The CDR3 nucleotides are TGTGCCAGCAGCTTGGGGACAGCTAATGAAAAACTGTTTTTT. Translation: CASSLGTANEKLFF.

The rearrangement links TRBV7-9 to TRBJ1-2; D perhaps matches TRBD1 (6 bases). This CDR3 region has 12 residues. Trimming took 0 bases from V and 9 from J, leaving 8 bases between them. Germline V lookup: CDR1 SEHNR, CDR2 FQNEAQ (reference sequence). The CDR3 sequence: CASSLARDSYTF. CDR3 sequence (DNA): TGTGCCAGCAGCTTAGCGAGGGACAGCTACACCTTC.

This clonotype was seen at least ten times. The J gene is TRBJ2-7, the V gene TRBV7-6, with D perhaps TRBD1 or TRBD2 (6 bases each). Germline CDR1 reads SGHVS; CDR2 reads FNYEAQ. The CDR3 is made up of 18 amino acids. Trimming took off 5 bases at V and 0 bases at J, with 23 bases between the two ends. The CDR3 loop reads CASSDSHRGRPSSYEQYF. The CDR3 region has the DNA TGTGCCAGCAGCGATTCCCACCGGGGGCGTCCGAGCTCCTACGAGCAGTACTTC.

This chain uses TRBV6-2 or TRBV6-3 with TRBJ2-7, with D tentatively TRBD2 (6 bases). Germline assignment: CDR1 MNHEY and CDR2 SVGEGT. V dropped 2 bases and J dropped 4 bases, with 21 bases sitting between them. This CDR3 spans 17 amino acids. CDR3 residues: CASSYPPGGSGMYEQYF. In nucleotides, the CDR3 is TGTGCCAGCAGTTACCCCCCCGGTGGTAGCGGAATGTACGAGCAGTACTTC.

This clonotype was seen a handful of times. This sequence joins TRBV6-6 and TRBJ1-4, with TRBD1 as a possible D gene (5 bases). This CDR3 comprises 18 residues. CDR1 MNHNY and CDR2 SVGAGI come from the germline V gene (reference sequence). V lost 0 bases to trimming and J lost 0 bases, with 14 bases between them. CDR3 DNA: TGTGCCAGCAGTTACTCGATACAGGAATTCTCAACTAATGAAAAACTGTTTTTT. It encodes CASSYSIQEFSTNEKLFF.

This clonotype turned up a few times. The rearrangement joins TRBV20-1 to TRBJ2-7; 10 bases align to TRBD2. Unmatched junction bases numbered 14, after V lost 0 bases and J lost 3 bases. CDR3 size: 18 residues. Germline CDR1 is DFQATT and CDR2 is SNEGSKA (reference sequence). For the CDR3, the DNA is TGCAGTGCTAGAGATATACTTGGGGACAGCGGGGGGGACTACGAGCAGTACTTC. Protein sequence: CSARDILGDSGGDYEQYF.

At least ten counts were recorded for this clonotype. The V gene is TRBV6-1, the J gene TRBJ1-1; D not resolved. Germline CDR1 and CDR2: MNHNS and SASEGT. The CDR3 runs to 13 residues. Trimming stripped 5 bases from V and 1 base from J, with 8 bases between. The CDR3 loop is CASSRTKNTEAFF. The CDR3 nucleotides read TGTGCCAGCAGTCGAACCAAGAACACTGAAGCTTTCTTT.

The gene calls are TRBV30 and TRBJ1-3; 8 nucleotides line up with TRBD1. Germline CDR1 GTSNPN, CDR2 SVGIG (reference sequence). V was clipped by 2 bases and J by 0 bases; unmatched bases: 9. The CDR3 loop spans 17 amino acids. The CDR3, as DNA: TGTGCCTGGAGTCTCCGGACAGGGACTCGCTCTGGAAACACCATATATTTT. It translates to CAWSLRTGTRSGNTIYF.

This clonotype appeared many times. This chain links TRBV12-3 or TRBV12-4 with TRBJ2-5, with a tentative D call TRBD1 (6 bases). Trimming left V 6 bases short and J 4 bases short, with 12 bases between. This CDR3 has 13 amino acids. The CDR3 DNA reads TGTGCCAGCAGGGTGACAGGAACAGAGACCCAGTACTTC. This codes for CASRVTGTETQYF.

This clonotype occurred a few times. The chain has TRBV6-2 or TRBV6-3 and TRBJ2-3, with 8 bases identical to TRBD1. CDR1 and CDR2 from the germline V gene are MNHEY and SVGEGT. The length of the CDR3 is 15 residues. Trimming took 7 bases from V and 5 from J; bases not matched to a gene: 11. CDR3 sequence reads: CASTLGQGARDTQYF. The CDR3 DNA follows: TGTGCCAGCACCCTGGGGCAGGGGGCTAGAGATACGCAGTATTTT.

This clonotype was counted ten times or more. The V and J genes are TRBV7-2 and TRBJ2-1; D may be TRBD2 (7 bases). Germline CDR1 reads SGHTA; CDR2 reads FQGNSA. The CDR3 runs to 14 residues. V shed 2 bases and J shed 5 bases, with 10 bases lying between them. The CDR3 here is CASSLMGGHNEQFF. In DNA, the CDR3 is TGTGCCAGCAGCTTAATGGGGGGGCACAATGAGCAGTTCTTC.

The chain has TRBV27 and TRBJ1-5; no clear D gene. CDR1 and CDR2 (germline): MNHEY, SMNVEV (reference sequence). This CDR3 has 13 amino acids. Trimming took off 5 bases at V and 9 bases at J, with 14 bases between the two ends. The DNA for the CDR3 is TGTGCCAGCAGTCCCACGGCCTCGGGGCCCCAGCATTTT. This codes for CASSPTASGPQHF.

This clonotype came up many times. The V gene is TRBV7-2, the J gene TRBJ2-5; 10 bases are a match to TRBD1. This CDR3 is 17 amino acids long. Germline trimming cut 4 bases from V and 2 bases from J; bases unmatched to any gene: 10. CDR1 is SGHTA, CDR2 FQGNSA, per germline. This chain's CDR3 is CASSYRDRGQTQETQYF. The DNA of the CDR3 is TGTGCCAGCAGCTACCGGGACAGGGGACAGACTCAAGAGACCCAGTACTTC.

The chain links TRBV11-2 to TRBJ2-1; no clear D gene. This CDR3 contains 15 residues. V dropped 7 bases and J dropped 6 bases, with 19 bases sitting between them. Germline assignment: CDR1 SGHAT and CDR2 FQNNGV. This CDR3 reads CASTLYTGGPNEQFF. The CDR3 DNA reads TGTGCCAGCACCCTCTATACGGGCGGCCCCAATGAGCAGTTCTTC. Full variable domain (remainder filled in from reference TRBV11-2 and TRBJ2-1): EAGVAQSPRYKIIEKRQSVAFWCNPISGHATLYWYQQILGQGPKLLIQFQNNGVVDDSQLPKDRFSAERLKGVDSTLKIQPAKLEDSAVYLCASTLYTGGPNEQFFGPGTRLTVL.

The CDR3 is CASRGDGLSGANVLTF. CDR3 nucleotides: TGTGCCAGCAGGGGGGACGGGCTCTCTGGGGCCAACGTCCTGACTTTC. V gene TRBV7-9 combines with J gene TRBJ2-6; D may be TRBD1 or TRBD2 (5 bases each). Germline V gene lookup returns CDR1 SEHNR and CDR2 FQNEAQ (reference sequence). The CDR3 has 16 residues. Trimming took off 6 bases at V and 0 bases at J, with 12 bases between the two ends.

The gene calls are TRBV10-3 and TRBJ2-2, with D possibly matching TRBD1 (5 bases). V lost 5 bases and J 11 bases, leaving 12 bases between the germline ends. The CDR3 is 12 residues long. The germline CDR1 and CDR2 sequences are ENHRY and SYGVKD. The CDR3: CAISSGKVELFF. CDR3 nucleotides: TGTGCCATCAGTTCAGGGAAGGTTGAGCTGTTTTTT.

This clonotype was observed a few times. The V and J genes are TRBV7-2 and TRBJ2-3; weak D call: TRBD1 (6 bases). Germline assignment: CDR1 SGHTA and CDR2 FQGNSA. The CDR3 has 14 amino acids. V was trimmed by 5 bases and J by 2 bases, leaving 11 bases between them. The CDR3, as DNA: TGTGCCAGCAGCCTTCGGACAGTCACAGATACGCAGTATTTT. The encoded protein is CASSLRTVTDTQYF.

This clonotype was recorded at least ten times. This sequence joins TRBV7-8 and TRBJ2-1, with TRBD1 matching 9 bases. The V gene's germline CDR1 is SGHVS and CDR2 FQNEAQ. The CDR3 length is 15 residues. The V and J ends lost 3 bases and 6 bases, in that order; junction bases with no gene match: 6. CDR3 DNA sequence: TGTGCCAGCAGCTTTGGACAGGGGCCGGGCAATGAGCAGTTCTTC. Protein product: CASSFGQGPGNEQFF.

V and J are TRBV6-4 and TRBJ1-1; no reliable D call. This CDR3 region has 13 residues. Trimming took 6 bases from V and 3 from J, leaving 11 bases between them. Germline-derived CDR1 and CDR2 are MRHNA and SNTAGT. CDR3 sequence: CASRRTEDTEAFF. As DNA, the CDR3 is TGTGCCAGCAGGAGAACAGAAGACACTGAAGCTTTCTTT.

This clonotype was picked up many times. This chain connects TRBV27 to TRBJ1-5, with TRBD1 as a possible D gene (5 bases). The CDR3 is 15 residues long. Germline-derived CDR1 and CDR2 are MNHEY and SMNVEV (reference sequence). V was trimmed by 2 bases and J by 2 bases, leaving 10 bases between them. The CDR3 DNA reads as TGTGCCAGCAGTTTAGGGGGGAATGGCAATCAGCCCCAGCATTTT. It encodes CASSLGGNGNQPQHF.